The source of this T cell receptor beta chain is a study of cytomegalovirus exposure and HLA in healthy donors. Trimming took off 3 bases at V and 2 bases at J, with 5 bases between the two ends. This CDR3 is built from 11 residues. Germline-derived CDR1 and CDR2 are SQVTM and ANQGSEA. Both 60 Vbeta primers and 13 Jbeta primers went into the PCR. Data came from immunoSEQ multiplex PCR; TCRdb stores just in-frame clones and leaves some out. This sample contains 53,000 or so clones. Each donor's status was that of a healthy bone marrow donor. Study outcomes and limitations: Later analysis demonstrated an association between a missense DCLRE1C variant and TCR beta V- and J-gene trimming. In a later analysis, the majority of CMV-associated beta chains seemingly showed HLA restriction. The authors reported that TCR beta sequences could predict HLA-A and HLA-B alleles. These predictions were accurate for most subjects in the first cohort.

About this clone itself: Antigen specificity is unknown.

The receptor's source is a man younger than 35 in good health and CMV-seropositive. Sequenced sample: PBMCs. V gene TRBV29-1 combines with J gene TRBJ2-7; D not certain. CDR3 coding DNA: TGCAGCGTTGAGTATACCTACGAGCAGTACTTC. The encoded protein is CSVEYTYEQYF.